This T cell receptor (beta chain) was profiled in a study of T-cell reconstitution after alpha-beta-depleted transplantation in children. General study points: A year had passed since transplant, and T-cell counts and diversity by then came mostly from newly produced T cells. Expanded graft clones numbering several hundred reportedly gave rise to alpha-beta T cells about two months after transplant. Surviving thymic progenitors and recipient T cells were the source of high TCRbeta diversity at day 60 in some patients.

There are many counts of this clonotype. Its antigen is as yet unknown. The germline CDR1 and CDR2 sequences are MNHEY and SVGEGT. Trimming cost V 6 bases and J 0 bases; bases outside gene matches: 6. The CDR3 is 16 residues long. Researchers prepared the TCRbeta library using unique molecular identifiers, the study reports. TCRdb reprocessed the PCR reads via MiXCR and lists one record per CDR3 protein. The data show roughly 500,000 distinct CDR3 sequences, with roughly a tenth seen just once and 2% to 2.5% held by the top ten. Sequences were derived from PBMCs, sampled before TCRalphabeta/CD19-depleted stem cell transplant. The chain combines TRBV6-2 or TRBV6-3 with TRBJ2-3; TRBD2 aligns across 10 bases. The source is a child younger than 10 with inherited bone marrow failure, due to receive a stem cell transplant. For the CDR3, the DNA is TGTGCCAGCAGCCTAGCGGGAGATGGGAGCACAGATACGCAGTATTTT. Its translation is CASSLAGDGSTDTQYF.